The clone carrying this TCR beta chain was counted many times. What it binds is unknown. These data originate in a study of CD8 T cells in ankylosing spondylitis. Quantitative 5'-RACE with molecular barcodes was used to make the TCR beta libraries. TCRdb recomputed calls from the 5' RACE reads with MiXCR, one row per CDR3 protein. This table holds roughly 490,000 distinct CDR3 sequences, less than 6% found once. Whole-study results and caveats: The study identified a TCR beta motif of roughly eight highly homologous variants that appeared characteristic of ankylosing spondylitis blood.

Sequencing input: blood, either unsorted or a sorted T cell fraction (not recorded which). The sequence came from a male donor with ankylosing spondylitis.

The DNA of the CDR3 is TGTGCCAGCAGTCAGACAGGGGTCTACAATGAGCAGTTCTTC. Residues: CASSQTGVYNEQFF. This chain connects TRBV7-2 to TRBJ2-1; the match to TRBD1 covers 8 bases. CDR3 length: 14 amino acids. V trimming: 6 bases; J trimming: 3 bases; junction bases outside the gene matches: 4. Germline V gene lookup returns CDR1 SGHTA and CDR2 FQGNSA.